Listed below are T cell receptor beta chains from one sample, sequenced in a study of blood T cell repertoires in COVID-19. Profiled with immunoSEQ multiplex PCR; TCRdb holds only in-frame clones, not every one. The table records approximately 150,000 clones, 65% to 85% of them present only once. Sequencing was done on a sample of PBMCs or T cells enriched from blood (not recorded which). These receptors were obtained from a woman aged 35 to 49 with acute COVID-19. Each CDR3 is given with its conserved first and last residue. The D gene is left open where the match is weak. Only some rows state a clone size, as once, few, many or a class for expanded clones.

V gene: TRBV5-4; D gene: -; J gene: TRBJ2-1; clone size: -; CDR3 protein: CASSLQGSYNEQFF; CDR3 DNA: TGTGCCAGCAGCTTGCAGGGGTCCTACAATGAGCAGTTCTTC
V gene: TRBV2; D gene: TRBD2; J gene: TRBJ2-2; clone size: once; CDR3 protein: CASTLGLAAGELFF; CDR3 DNA: TGTGCCAGCACTTTAGGACTAGCGGCCGGGGAGCTGTTTTTT
V gene: TRBV7-2; D gene: TRBD1; J gene: TRBJ1-5; clone size: -; CDR3 protein: CASSPGQGNQPQHF; CDR3 DNA: TGTGCCAGCAGCCCGGGACAGGGCAATCAGCCCCAGCATTTT
V gene: TRBV7-2; D gene: TRBD1; J gene: TRBJ2-2; clone size: once; CDR3 protein: CASSRDRGGTGELFF; CDR3 DNA: TGTGCCAGCAGCCGCGACAGGGGCGGGACCGGGGAGCTGTTTTTT
V gene: TRBV5-1; D gene: -; J gene: TRBJ2-3; clone size: -; CDR3 protein: CASREGPVADTQYF; CDR3 DNA: TGCGCCAGCAGGGAGGGCCCGGTGGCAGATACGCAGTATTTT
V gene: TRBV19; D gene: -; J gene: TRBJ1-3; clone size: -; CDR3 protein: CASSTPGTASGNTIYF; CDR3 DNA: TGTGCCAGTAGTACCCCGGGGACTGCCTCTGGAAACACCATATATTTT
V gene: TRBV5-1; D gene: -; J gene: TRBJ2-2; clone size: -; CDR3 protein: CASSWSPRLETGELFF; CDR3 DNA: TGCGCCAGCAGCTGGAGTCCCCGGCTCGAGACCGGGGAGCTGTTTTTT
V gene: TRBV5-6; D gene: -; J gene: TRBJ2-5; clone size: -; CDR3 protein: CASSPVWRWSSQETQYF; CDR3 DNA: TGTGCCAGCAGCCCTGTATGGAGGTGGAGCTCCCAAGAGACCCAGTACTTC
V gene: TRBV5-1; D gene: TRBD1; J gene: TRBJ1-3; clone size: once; CDR3 protein: CASSWDSSGNTIYF; CDR3 DNA: TGCGCCAGCAGTTGGGACAGCTCTGGAAACACCATATATTTT
V gene: TRBV11-1; D gene: -; J gene: TRBJ1-1; clone size: few; CDR3 protein: CASSLRGAEAFF; CDR3 DNA: TGTGCCAGCAGCTTAAGGGGTGCTGAAGCTTTCTTT
V gene: TRBV10-3; D gene: -; J gene: TRBJ2-1; clone size: -; CDR3 protein: CAISEDRSGEQFF; CDR3 DNA: TGTGCCATCAGTGAGGATCGTAGCGGAGAGCAGTTCTTC
V gene: TRBV18; D gene: TRBD1; J gene: TRBJ1-1; clone size: few; CDR3 protein: CASSPGTGANTEAFF; CDR3 DNA: TGTGCCAGCTCACCTGGGACAGGGGCCAACACTGAAGCTTTCTTT
V gene: TRBV10-1; D gene: -; J gene: TRBJ2-7; clone size: -; CDR3 protein: CASSVGTGSSYEQYF; CDR3 DNA: TGCGCCAGCAGCGTCGGGACTGGGAGCTCCTACGAGCAGTACTTC
V gene: TRBV3-1/TRBV3-2; D gene: -; J gene: TRBJ1-1; clone size: once; CDR3 protein: CASSHQGRGRTEAFF; CDR3 DNA: TGTGCCAGCAGCCACCAGGGGAGGGGAAGAACTGAAGCTTTCTTT